This is a list of T cell receptor beta chains from one sample in a study of cytomegalovirus exposure and HLA in healthy donors. This table comes from immunoSEQ multiplex PCR, and its TCRdb copy is limited to in-frame clones, with some not included. The sample records some 140,000 clones, approximately 79% being singletons. Input material: PBMCs. The receptors shown here come from a middle-aged man in good health and CMV-seropositive. Each CDR3 is given with its conserved first and last residue. The order of the fields is J gene, V gene, D gene, clone size, CDR3 protein, CDR3 DNA. A D gene is named only where the DNA matches it firmly. Clone size is stated in some rows and not others, as once, few, many or a class when expanded.

j_gene: TRBJ2-1; v_gene: TRBV12-5; d_gene: TRBD2; abundance: -; CDR3aa: CASGLDVAGYNEQFF; CDR3nt: TGTGCTAGTGGTTTGGACGTAGCGGGATACAATGAGCAGTTCTTC
j_gene: TRBJ2-7; v_gene: TRBV4-1; d_gene: TRBD1; abundance: -; CDR3aa: CASSQGGQGGSYEQYF; CDR3nt: TGCGCCAGCAGCCAGGGTGGACAGGGAGGCTCCTACGAGCAGTACTTC
j_gene: TRBJ1-4; v_gene: TRBV5-1; d_gene: TRBD1; abundance: once; CDR3aa: CASSVTGGVITNEKLFF; CDR3nt: TGCGCCAGCAGCGTGACAGGGGGCGTTATAACTAATGAAAAACTGTTTTTT
j_gene: TRBJ2-1; v_gene: TRBV18; d_gene: TRBD2; abundance: once; CDR3aa: CASPDTSGRANEQFF; CDR3nt: TGTGCCAGCCCAGATACTAGCGGGAGGGCCAATGAGCAGTTCTTC
j_gene: TRBJ1-2; v_gene: TRBV9; d_gene: TRBD1; abundance: -; CDR3aa: CASSVEGGGNYGYTF; CDR3nt: TGTGCCAGCAGCGTAGAAGGGGGCGGGAACTATGGCTACACCTTC
j_gene: TRBJ2-3; v_gene: TRBV29-1; d_gene: TRBD1; abundance: once; CDR3aa: CSVGTGSSTDTQYF; CDR3nt: TGCAGCGTGGGGACAGGGTCGAGCACAGATACGCAGTATTTT
j_gene: TRBJ1-1; v_gene: TRBV6-6; d_gene: -; abundance: once; CDR3aa: CASNNRVAKGVAFF; CDR3nt: TGTGCCAGCAACAACCGGGTCGCAAAAGGGGTAGCTTTCTTT
j_gene: TRBJ2-4; v_gene: TRBV4-1; d_gene: -; abundance: -; CDR3aa: CASSQALPGAKNIQYF; CDR3nt: TGCGCCAGCAGCCAAGCACTTCCGGGAGCCAAAAACATTCAGTACTTC
j_gene: TRBJ1-1; v_gene: TRBV6-1; d_gene: TRBD1; abundance: -; CDR3aa: CASKGQGALNTEAFF; CDR3nt: TGTGCCAGTAAAGGACAGGGGGCACTGAACACTGAAGCTTTCTTT
j_gene: TRBJ2-1; v_gene: TRBV7-9; d_gene: TRBD2; abundance: few; CDR3aa: CASSPFGTIEDEQFF; CDR3nt: TGTGCCAGCAGCCCATTCGGGACTATAGAGGATGAGCAGTTCTTC
j_gene: TRBJ2-7; v_gene: TRBV18; d_gene: TRBD1; abundance: -; CDR3aa: CASSLGDRGGYEQYF; CDR3nt: TGTGCCAGCTCCCTCGGGGACAGGGGTGGCTACGAGCAGTACTTC
j_gene: TRBJ1-3; v_gene: TRBV7-9; d_gene: -; abundance: -; CDR3aa: CASSLPQESRVGNTIYF; CDR3nt: TGTGCCAGCAGCTTACCCCAGGAGAGCAGGGTGGGCAACACCATATATTTT
j_gene: TRBJ2-1; v_gene: TRBV7-2; d_gene: TRBD2; abundance: -; CDR3aa: CASSVSSGPLYNEQFF; CDR3nt: TGTGCCAGCAGCGTTTCTAGCGGGCCCCTTTACAATGAGCAGTTCTTC
j_gene: TRBJ2-6; v_gene: TRBV6-1; d_gene: -; abundance: -; CDR3aa: CATSRELPANVLTF; CDR3nt: TGTGCCACCTCCCGGGAGCTGCCGGCCAACGTCCTGACTTTC
j_gene: TRBJ2-5; v_gene: TRBV7-6; d_gene: -; abundance: -; CDR3aa: CASSLVRETQYF; CDR3nt: TGTGCCAGCAGCTTAGTGCGAGAGACCCAGTACTTC
j_gene: TRBJ2-3; v_gene: TRBV9; d_gene: TRBD2; abundance: -; CDR3aa: CASSYRAGEGTDTQYF; CDR3nt: TGTGCCAGCAGCTACCGGGCGGGAGAGGGCACAGATACGCAGTATTTT
j_gene: TRBJ1-5; v_gene: TRBV6-1; d_gene: -; abundance: -; CDR3aa: CASRPQGMNQPQHF; CDR3nt: TGTGCCAGCAGACCACAGGGAATGAATCAGCCCCAGCATTTT
j_gene: TRBJ1-5; v_gene: TRBV5-1; d_gene: -; abundance: once; CDR3aa: CASSLAQGEQPQHF; CDR3nt: TGCGCCAGCAGCTTGGCACAGGGAGAACAGCCCCAGCATTTT
j_gene: TRBJ1-2; v_gene: TRBV28; d_gene: -; abundance: once; CDR3aa: CASSSYYGYTF; CDR3nt: TGTGCCAGCAGTTCCTACTATGGCTACACCTTC
j_gene: TRBJ2-1; v_gene: TRBV2; d_gene: TRBD2; abundance: few; CDR3aa: CASSEASAGVSNEQFF; CDR3nt: TGTGCCAGCAGTGAAGCTTCGGCGGGAGTGAGCAATGAGCAGTTCTTC
j_gene: TRBJ2-7; v_gene: TRBV27; d_gene: -; abundance: -; CDR3aa: CASSFGPGAYEQYF; CDR3nt: TGTGCCAGCAGTTTTGGGCCAGGCGCCTACGAGCAGTACTTC
j_gene: TRBJ2-2; v_gene: TRBV11-2; d_gene: -; abundance: -; CDR3aa: CASSPGVGTGELFF; CDR3nt: TGTGCCAGCAGCCCAGGGGTAGGCACCGGGGAGCTGTTTTTT
j_gene: TRBJ1-5; v_gene: TRBV19; d_gene: -; abundance: -; CDR3aa: CASRRNRDDQPQHF; CDR3nt: TGTGCCAGTAGACGCAACAGGGACGATCAGCCCCAGCATTTT
j_gene: TRBJ2-7; v_gene: TRBV30; d_gene: -; abundance: -; CDR3aa: CAWGRGSSYEQYF; CDR3nt: TGTGCCTGGGGTAGGGGGAGCTCCTACGAGCAGTACTTC
j_gene: TRBJ1-6; v_gene: TRBV10-2; d_gene: -; abundance: -; CDR3aa: CASRQGPPGPLHF; CDR3nt: TGCGCCAGCAGACAGGGACCCCCGGGACCCCTCCACTTT
j_gene: TRBJ2-2; v_gene: TRBV7-7; d_gene: -; abundance: -; CDR3aa: CASSLGLVANTGELFF; CDR3nt: TGTGCCAGCAGCTTAGGGCTGGTGGCCAACACCGGGGAGCTGTTTTTT
j_gene: TRBJ2-7; v_gene: TRBV2; d_gene: TRBD1; abundance: few; CDR3aa: CAILTGVIYEQYF; CDR3nt: TGTGCCATCCTGACAGGGGTCATCTACGAGCAGTACTTC
j_gene: TRBJ2-7; v_gene: TRBV14; d_gene: TRBD1; abundance: -; CDR3aa: CASSQVTGKSEQYF; CDR3nt: TGTGCCAGCAGCCAAGTGACAGGGAAATCCGAGCAGTACTTC
j_gene: TRBJ2-3; v_gene: TRBV19; d_gene: TRBD2; abundance: few; CDR3aa: CATSLGTSADTQYF; CDR3nt: TGTGCCACCTCCTTGGGGACTAGCGCAGATACGCAGTATTTT
j_gene: TRBJ2-1; v_gene: TRBV7-6; d_gene: TRBD2; abundance: -; CDR3aa: CASSKTSGSSEQFF; CDR3nt: TGTGCCAGCAGCAAGACTAGCGGGAGTTCTGAGCAGTTCTTC
j_gene: TRBJ2-5; v_gene: TRBV5-1; d_gene: TRBD2; abundance: -; CDR3aa: CASSLEAGEVSFETQYF; CDR3nt: TGCGCCAGCAGCTTGGAGGCGGGGGAGGTCAGTTTCGAGACCCAGTACTTC
j_gene: TRBJ1-2; v_gene: TRBV2; d_gene: -; abundance: -; CDR3aa: CASSNSRQGAYGYTF; CDR3nt: TGTGCCAGCAGTAACTCTCGGCAGGGCGCCTATGGCTACACCTTC
j_gene: TRBJ2-3; v_gene: TRBV10-1; d_gene: -; abundance: -; CDR3aa: CASSVHISGDTQYF; CDR3nt: TGCGCCAGCAGTGTCCACATCTCTGGAGATACGCAGTATTTT
j_gene: TRBJ2-3; v_gene: TRBV7-6; d_gene: TRBD1; abundance: -; CDR3aa: CASSSAGTGVIDTQYF; CDR3nt: TGTGCCAGCAGCTCCGCCGGGACAGGAGTCATAGATACGCAGTATTTT
j_gene: TRBJ1-2; v_gene: TRBV10-3; d_gene: -; abundance: once; CDR3aa: CAISEAGDGAYGYTF; CDR3nt: TGTGCCATCAGTGAGGCGGGGGACGGGGCCTATGGCTACACCTTC
j_gene: TRBJ1-2; v_gene: TRBV5-5; d_gene: -; abundance: few; CDR3aa: CASNDRGYYGYTF; CDR3nt: TGTGCCAGCAATGATAGAGGGTACTATGGCTACACCTTC
j_gene: TRBJ1-2; v_gene: TRBV5-6; d_gene: -; abundance: -; CDR3aa: CASSLGGLGYTF; CDR3nt: TGTGCCAGCAGCTTGGGGGGACTAGGCTACACCTTC
j_gene: TRBJ2-3; v_gene: TRBV15; d_gene: TRBD2; abundance: -; CDR3aa: CAFGGGTTDTQYF; CDR3nt: TGTGCCTTCGGGGGAGGGACGACGGATACGCAGTATTTT
j_gene: TRBJ2-1; v_gene: TRBV5-4; d_gene: TRBD2; abundance: -; CDR3aa: CASRLAGGFYNEQFF; CDR3nt: TGTGCCAGCCGACTAGCGGGAGGGTTCTACAATGAGCAGTTCTTC
j_gene: TRBJ1-1; v_gene: TRBV7-9; d_gene: -; abundance: once; CDR3aa: CASSFSSGSGRTEAFF; CDR3nt: TGTGCCAGCAGCTTTAGTAGTGGATCCGGGAGGACTGAAGCTTTCTTT
j_gene: TRBJ1-5; v_gene: TRBV10-3; d_gene: TRBD1; abundance: -; CDR3aa: CAISDQWDRGDNQPQHF; CDR3nt: TGTGCCATCAGTGATCAGTGGGACAGAGGGGACAATCAGCCCCAGCATTTT
j_gene: TRBJ2-7; v_gene: TRBV7-8; d_gene: -; abundance: -; CDR3aa: CASSLGSVTTEQYF; CDR3nt: TGTGCCAGCAGCTTAGGTTCGGTCACCACCGAGCAGTACTTC
j_gene: TRBJ2-2; v_gene: TRBV19; d_gene: -; abundance: -; CDR3aa: CASSPLGVPGELFF; CDR3nt: TGTGCCAGTAGTCCCCTAGGAGTACCCGGGGAGCTGTTTTTT
j_gene: TRBJ2-5; v_gene: TRBV2; d_gene: TRBD1; abundance: -; CDR3aa: CASRRDRGGQETQYF; CDR3nt: TGTGCCAGCAGACGCGACAGGGGCGGACAAGAGACCCAGTACTTC
j_gene: TRBJ2-5; v_gene: TRBV4-1; d_gene: -; abundance: -; CDR3aa: CGSSPTGDKETQYF; CDR3nt: TGCGGCAGCAGCCCAACCGGGGACAAAGAGACCCAGTACTTC
j_gene: TRBJ2-5; v_gene: TRBV6-5; d_gene: -; abundance: -; CDR3aa: CASSYSKGLEETQYF; CDR3nt: TGTGCCAGCAGTTACTCGAAGGGGCTAGAAGAGACCCAGTACTTC
j_gene: TRBJ1-1; v_gene: TRBV18; d_gene: -; abundance: once; CDR3aa: CASSAPEGVDLTGAFF; CDR3nt: TGTGCCAGCTCAGCACCCGAGGGGGTGGACCTAACTGGTGCTTTCTTT
j_gene: TRBJ2-7; v_gene: TRBV5-4; d_gene: -; abundance: -; CDR3aa: CASSLEAAASSYEQYF; CDR3nt: TGTGCCAGCAGCTTGGAGGCAGCGGCGAGCTCCTACGAGCAGTACTTC
j_gene: TRBJ1-5; v_gene: TRBV29-1; d_gene: TRBD1; abundance: -; CDR3aa: CSVGGGTGRQPQHF; CDR3nt: TGCAGCGTTGGCGGTGGGACAGGGAGGCAGCCCCAGCATTTT
j_gene: TRBJ2-7; v_gene: TRBV6-6; d_gene: TRBD2; abundance: -; CDR3aa: CASKKREFYEQYF; CDR3nt: TGTGCCAGCAAAAAGCGGGAGTTCTACGAGCAGTACTTC
j_gene: TRBJ2-5; v_gene: TRBV10-3; d_gene: TRBD2; abundance: few; CDR3aa: CAIRGLAGEETQYF; CDR3nt: TGTGCCATCCGGGGACTAGCGGGAGAGGAGACCCAGTACTTC
j_gene: TRBJ1-5; v_gene: TRBV5-4; d_gene: -; abundance: few; CDR3aa: CASSLDWDQPQHF; CDR3nt: TGTGCCAGCAGCCTAGATTGGGATCAGCCCCAGCATTTT
j_gene: TRBJ2-7; v_gene: TRBV7-3; d_gene: -; abundance: few; CDR3aa: CASSPGPAGVHEQYF; CDR3nt: TGTGCCAGCAGCCCGGGTCCCGCCGGAGTACACGAGCAGTACTTC
j_gene: TRBJ2-1; v_gene: TRBV11-1; d_gene: TRBD1; abundance: -; CDR3aa: CASSSGQSSYNEQFF; CDR3nt: TGTGCCAGCAGCTCGGGACAGAGCTCCTACAATGAGCAGTTCTTC
j_gene: TRBJ2-3; v_gene: TRBV6-6; d_gene: -; abundance: -; CDR3aa: CASSYSILLTDTQYF; CDR3nt: TGTGCCAGCAGTTACTCGATACTACTCACAGATACGCAGTATTTT
j_gene: TRBJ1-2; v_gene: TRBV28; d_gene: -; abundance: -; CDR3aa: CASSLLSGAPRGYTF; CDR3nt: TGTGCCAGCAGTTTACTGTCAGGGGCCCCCCGGGGCTACACCTTC
j_gene: TRBJ2-5; v_gene: TRBV7-9; d_gene: -; abundance: -; CDR3aa: CASSKTMQLETQYF; CDR3nt: TGTGCCAGCAGCAAGACTATGCAATTAGAGACCCAGTACTTC
j_gene: TRBJ1-1; v_gene: TRBV28; d_gene: TRBD1; abundance: -; CDR3aa: CASRTGGLGRWNTEAFF; CDR3nt: TGTGCCAGCAGAACAGGGGGCCTTGGAAGGTGGAACACTGAAGCTTTCTTT
j_gene: TRBJ1-1; v_gene: TRBV18; d_gene: TRBD1; abundance: -; CDR3aa: CASSLNRDRENAFF; CDR3nt: TGTGCCAGCTCCCTCAACCGGGACAGGGAAAATGCTTTCTTT
j_gene: TRBJ2-3; v_gene: TRBV9; d_gene: TRBD1; abundance: -; CDR3aa: CASSVVGQGVSDTQYF; CDR3nt: TGTGCCAGCAGCGTAGTGGGACAGGGGGTGTCAGATACGCAGTATTTT